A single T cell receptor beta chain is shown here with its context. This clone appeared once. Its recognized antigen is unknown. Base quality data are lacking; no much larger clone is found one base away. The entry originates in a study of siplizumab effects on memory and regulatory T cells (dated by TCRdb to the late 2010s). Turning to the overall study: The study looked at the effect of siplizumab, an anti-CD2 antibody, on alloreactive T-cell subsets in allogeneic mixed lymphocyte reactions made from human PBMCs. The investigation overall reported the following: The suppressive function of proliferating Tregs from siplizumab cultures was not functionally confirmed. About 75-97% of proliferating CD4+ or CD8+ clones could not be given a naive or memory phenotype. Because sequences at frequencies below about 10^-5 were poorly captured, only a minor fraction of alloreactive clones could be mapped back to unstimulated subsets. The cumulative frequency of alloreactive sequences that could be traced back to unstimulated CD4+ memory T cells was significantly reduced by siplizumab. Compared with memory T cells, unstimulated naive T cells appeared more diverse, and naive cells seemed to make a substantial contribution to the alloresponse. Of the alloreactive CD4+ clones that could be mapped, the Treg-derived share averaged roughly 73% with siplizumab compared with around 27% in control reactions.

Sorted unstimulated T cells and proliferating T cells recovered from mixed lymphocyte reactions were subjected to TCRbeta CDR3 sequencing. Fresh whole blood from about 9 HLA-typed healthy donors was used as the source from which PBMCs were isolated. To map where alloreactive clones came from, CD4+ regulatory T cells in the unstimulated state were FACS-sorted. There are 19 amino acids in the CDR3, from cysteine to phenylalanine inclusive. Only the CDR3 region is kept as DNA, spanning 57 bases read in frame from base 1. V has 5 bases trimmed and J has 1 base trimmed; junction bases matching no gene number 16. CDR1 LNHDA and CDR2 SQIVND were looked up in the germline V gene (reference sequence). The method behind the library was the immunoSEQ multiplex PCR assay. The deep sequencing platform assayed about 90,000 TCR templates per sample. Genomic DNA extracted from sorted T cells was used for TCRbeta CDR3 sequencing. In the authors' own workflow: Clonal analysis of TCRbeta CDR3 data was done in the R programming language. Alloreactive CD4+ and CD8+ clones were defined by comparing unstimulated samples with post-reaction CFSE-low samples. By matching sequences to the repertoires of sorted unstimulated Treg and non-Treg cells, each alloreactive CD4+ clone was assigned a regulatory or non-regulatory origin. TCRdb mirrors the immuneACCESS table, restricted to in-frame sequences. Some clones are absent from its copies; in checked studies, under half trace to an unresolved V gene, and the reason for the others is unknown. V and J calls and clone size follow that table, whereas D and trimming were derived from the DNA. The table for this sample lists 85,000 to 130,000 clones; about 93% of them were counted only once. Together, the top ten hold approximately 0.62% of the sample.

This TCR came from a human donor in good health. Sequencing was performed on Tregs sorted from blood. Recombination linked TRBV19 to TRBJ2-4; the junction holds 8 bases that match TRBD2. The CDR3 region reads CASSFRLARAYGAKNIQYF. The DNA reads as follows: TGTGCCAGTAGTTTCAGACTAGCGCGGGCTTATGGGGCCAAAAACATTCAGTACTTC.